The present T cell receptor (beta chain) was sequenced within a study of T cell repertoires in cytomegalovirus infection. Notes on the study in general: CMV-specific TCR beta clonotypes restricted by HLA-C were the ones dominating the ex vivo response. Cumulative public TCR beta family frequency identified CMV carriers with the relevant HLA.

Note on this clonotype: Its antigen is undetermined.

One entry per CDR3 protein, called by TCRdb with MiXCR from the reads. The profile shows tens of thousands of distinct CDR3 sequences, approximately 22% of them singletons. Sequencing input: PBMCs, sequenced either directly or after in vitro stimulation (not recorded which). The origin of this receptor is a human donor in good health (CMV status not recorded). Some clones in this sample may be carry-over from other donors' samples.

The DNA of the CDR3 is TGTGCCACCAGCAGCCGGACATACCCGTTTATGGAGACCCAGTACTTC. It specifies CATSSRTYPFMETQYF. V is TRBV15 and J is TRBJ2-5; perhaps TRBD1 as D (5 bases). The CDR3 is 16 residues long. V lost 3 bases, J lost 5 bases, and 19 bases lay in between. Germline V CDR1 and CDR2: LNHNV, YYDKDF (reference sequence).